The 23 T cell receptor beta chains below all came from one sample that was sequenced in a study of T cell repertoires in cytomegalovirus infection. TCRdb fed the reads into MiXCR, producing one record per CDR3 protein. The table lists hundreds of thousands of distinct CDR3 sequences, 15% to 20% of them singletons, with approximately 12% in the top ten. Specimen: PBMCs. These TCRs come from a human donor in good health (CMV status not recorded). Some clones in this sample may be carry-over from other donors' samples.

This clonotype was found a few times. This chain uses TRBV20-1 with TRBJ2-1; 16 bases are a match to TRBD2. Trimming removed 3 bases from V and 10 bases from J; junction bases left unmatched: 6. The CDR3 runs 15 residues. Germline V CDR1 and CDR2: DFQATT, SNEGSKA (reference sequence). CDR3 amino acids: CSASGTSGGAWEQFF. CDR3 nucleotides: TGCAGTGCTAGCGGGACTAGCGGGGGGGCCTGGGAGCAGTTCTTC.

This clonotype was counted only a few times. The J gene is TRBJ2-3, the V gene TRBV6-1; D is perhaps TRBD2 (6 bases). The CDR3 consists of 13 residues. Trimming left V 6 bases short and J 9 bases short, with 16 bases between. CDR1 is MNHNS and CDR2 is SASEGT in the germline V gene. DNA for the CDR3: TGTGCCAGCAGCGAAAAGACTAGTTCCACGCAGTATTTT. Protein product: CASSEKTSSTQYF.

This clonotype was seen a few times. The chain is built from TRBV7-3 and TRBJ2-3; tentative D call: TRBD2 (5 bases). Germline CDR1 SGHTA, CDR2 FQGTGA. The CDR3 loop spans 17 amino acids. V dropped 2 bases and J dropped 0 bases, with 15 bases sitting between them. CDR3 coding DNA: TGTGCCAGCAGCTTATATGACGGGATCACTAGCACAGATACGCAGTATTTT. It encodes CASSLYDGITSTDTQYF.

This chain joins TRBV11-2 and TRBJ1-2; the D gene is possibly TRBD1 (6 bases). The CDR3 runs to 17 residues. Germline lookup yields CDR1 SGHAT and CDR2 FQNNGV. V lost 4 bases and J lost 3, with 21 bases in between. The CDR3 protein is CASSYRGGGIVDYGYTF. The CDR3 nucleotides read TGTGCCAGCAGCTATCGAGGGGGAGGGATAGTGGACTATGGCTACACCTTC. The entire variable domain, with the rest obtained from reference TRBV11-2 and TRBJ1-2, is as follows: EAGVAQSPRYKIIEKRQSVAFWCNPISGHATLYWYQQILGQGPKLLIQFQNNGVVDDSQLPKDRFSAERLKGVDSTLKIQPAKLEDSAVYLCASSYRGGGIVDYGYTFGSGTRLTVV.

The chain combines TRBV7-3 with TRBJ2-5; 9 nucleotides match TRBD1. Germline CDR1 is SGHTA and CDR2 is FQGTGA. V lost 6 bases to trimming and J lost 2 bases; unmatched junction nucleotides: 7. CDR3 length: 15 residues. CDR3 loop: CASRSPGTGQETQYF. The CDR3 DNA reads as TGTGCCAGCAGGTCCCCCGGGACAGGGCAAGAGACCCAGTACTTC.

This chain's CDR3 is CSAHLGGGEQETQYF. The CDR3 DNA sequence: TGCAGTGCCCACCTGGGGGGGGGTGAACAAGAGACCCAGTACTTC. This chain connects TRBV20-1 to TRBJ2-5; 7 positions agree with TRBD2. Germline lookup yields CDR1 DFQATT and CDR2 SNEGSKA (reference sequence). Trimming at V came to 6 bases and at J to 2 bases, leaving 12 bases not matched to a gene. CDR3 length: 15 residues.

This chain joins TRBV5-4 and TRBJ1-4; D may be TRBD1 (5 bases). The V gene lost 4 bases and the J gene lost 10 bases, with 14 bases spanning the gap. The germline gives CDR1 SGHNT, CDR2 YYREEE (reference sequence). The CDR3 is made up of 13 amino acids. This CDR3 reads CASSPGLGGKLFF. As DNA, the CDR3 is TGTGCCAGCAGCCCCGGTCTCGGGGGAAAACTGTTTTTT.

A few counts support this clonotype. The CDR3 DNA reads TGTGCCAGCAGGACGCGGGCTAACTATACGCAGTATTTT. Protein sequence: CASRTRANYTQYF. The V call is TRBV6-5, the J call TRBJ2-3; a possible D gene is TRBD2 (5 bases). Deletions cut 6 bases from V and 7 bases from J, with 14 bases between. CDR1 is MNHEY, CDR2 SVGAGI, per germline. The CDR3 spans 13 residues.

There are many counts of this clonotype. The chain has TRBV6-1 and TRBJ1-4; the D gene is possibly TRBD1 (5 bases). The CDR3 totals 17 residues. Germline V CDR1 and CDR2: MNHNS, SASEGT. Trimming took off 5 bases at V and 8 bases at J, with 24 bases between the two ends. The CDR3 bases are TGTGCCAGCAGTTCTGGGGCTGCGACCGGGGGTGCAGAAAAACTGTTTTTT. It translates to CASSSGAATGGAEKLFF.

This clonotype came up many times. The V and J genes are TRBV7-9 and TRBJ1-6; D may be TRBD1 (5 bases). V lost 5 bases to trimming and J lost 6 bases, with 14 bases between them. Germline CDR1 is SEHNR and CDR2 is FQNEAQ (reference sequence). The CDR3 contains 15 residues. The CDR3: CASSRRGDANSPLHF. The CDR3 region has the DNA TGTGCCAGCAGCCGTCGGGGGGACGCTAATTCACCCCTCCACTTT.

This clonotype was picked up many times. This chain joins TRBV7-2 and TRBJ1-1; D is undetermined. Germline CDR1 and CDR2: SGHTA and FQGNSA. CDR3 length: 14 amino acids. The V end lost 5 bases, the J end lost 4 bases, and 14 bases lay between the germline ends. The CDR3 sequence: CASSPRLRSTEAFF. The CDR3 bases are TGTGCCAGCAGCCCTAGACTCAGAAGCACTGAAGCTTTCTTT.

This clonotype was counted only a few times. The chain has TRBV28 and TRBJ2-7, with TRBD2 identical over 9 bases. The V gene's germline CDR1 is MDHEN and CDR2 SYDVKM. CDR3 length: 15 amino acids. With 3 bases clipped from V and 5 bases from J, the junction kept 8 bases outside the gene matches. CDR3 DNA sequence: TGTGCCAGCAGTTTTTCTAGCGGGACAGTTGACGAGCAGTACTTC. Its translation is CASSFSSGTVDEQYF.

This clonotype was counted a few times. CDR3 amino acids: CASSLGTGRTYEQYF. The DNA for the CDR3 is TGTGCCAGCAGCCTCGGGACAGGGAGAACCTACGAGCAGTACTTC. This rearrangement joins TRBV3-1 to TRBJ2-7; 9 bases are shared with TRBD1. V shed 4 bases, J shed 2 bases, and the junction held 6 bases outside the gene matches. Germline CDR1 LGHDT, CDR2 YNNKEL (reference sequence). This CDR3 has 15 amino acids.

V gene TRBV9 combines with J gene TRBJ2-3, with a possible D match to TRBD1 (6 bases). CDR1 and CDR2 (germline): SGDLS, YYNGEE. V dropped 0 bases and J dropped 4 bases, with 18 bases sitting between them. The CDR3 spans 17 residues. The CDR3 DNA reads as TGTGCCAGCAGCGTAGATCGTGTCAGGGGTGGCGCAGATACGCAGTATTTT. Its protein is CASSVDRVRGGADTQYF.

There are a few counts of this clonotype. This sequence joins TRBV28 and TRBJ1-2, with D possibly being TRBD1 (5 bases). Trimming took off 5 bases at V and 4 bases at J, with 14 bases between the two ends. The CDR3 extends over 14 amino acids. Germline assignment: CDR1 MDHEN and CDR2 SYDVKM. CDR3 in DNA: TGTGCCAGCAGTCCGGGACCGTCGAGCTATGGCTACACCTTC. Encoded protein: CASSPGPSSYGYTF.

This clonotype was observed at least ten times. The chain has TRBV7-2 and TRBJ2-3, with TRBD2 matching over 10 bases. Germline-derived CDR1 and CDR2 are SGHTA and FQGNSA. CDR3 length equals 17 residues. With V trimmed by 5 bases and J by 1 base, 9 bases remained unmatched. CDR3 sequence: CASSRRLAGDRTDTQYF. CDR3 DNA: TGTGCCAGCAGCCGACGTCTAGCGGGGGACCGCACAGATACGCAGTATTTT.

This clonotype occurred a few times. The chain uses TRBV20-1 and TRBJ2-7; maybe TRBD2 (6 bases). The CDR3 contains 14 residues. V was cut by 3 bases and J by 5 bases, with 17 bases left in between. Germline CDR1 reads DFQATT; CDR2 reads SNEGSKA (reference sequence). The CDR3 is CSASTGTGGNEQYF. For the CDR3, the DNA is TGCAGTGCTAGCACCGGGACTGGCGGTAACGAGCAGTACTTC.

The chain joins TRBV20-1 to TRBJ2-5, with 8 positions matching TRBD2. V lost 4 bases and J lost 5; bases outside the gene matches: 9. Germline values: CDR1 DFQATT, CDR2 SNEGSKA (reference sequence). The CDR3 sequence is 14 residues long. The CDR3 DNA follows: TGCAGTGCTAAGAGCGGGGGTAGTCAGGAGACCCAGTACTTC. Translation: CSAKSGGSQETQYF.

The V and J genes are TRBV28 and TRBJ1-2; a weak D match, TRBD1 (5 bases). This CDR3 comprises 11 residues. The V gene's germline CDR1 is MDHEN and CDR2 SYDVKM. V was pared by 8 bases and J by 7 bases, with 11 bases between. This CDR3 reads CASDQGAGYTF. CDR3 sequence (DNA): TGTGCCAGCGACCAGGGCGCTGGCTACACCTTC.

This clonotype was seen ten or more times. This rearrangement joins TRBV12-3 or TRBV12-4 to TRBJ2-3; TRBD2 agrees at 11 bases. The length of the CDR3 is 16 residues. The V gene end was trimmed by 6 bases and the J gene end by 2 bases; junction bases not matched to a gene: 7. CDR3 loop: CASSSGTSGDTDTQYF. CDR3 in DNA: TGTGCCAGCAGCTCCGGGACTAGCGGAGACACAGATACGCAGTATTTT.

This clonotype was seen a handful of times. The V call is TRBV28, the J call TRBJ1-2, with 9 bases aligning to TRBD1. The germline V gene encodes CDR1 MDHEN and CDR2 SYDVKM. J lost 4 bases, V lost 2 bases, and 5 bases had no gene match. The CDR3 loop spans 15 amino acids. The CDR3 loop reads CASSLGTGPPYGYTF. CDR3 DNA: TGTGCCAGCAGTTTAGGGACAGGGCCTCCCTATGGCTACACCTTC.

This chain uses TRBV5-1 with TRBJ2-2, with 9 bases matching TRBD1. CDR1 and CDR2 from the germline V gene are SGHRS and YFSETQ. This CDR3 is built from 17 residues. V was clipped by 1 base and J by 6 bases; unmatched bases: 10. The CDR3 DNA is TGCGCCAGCAGCTTGTTTTCGGGACAGGGAACCTCCGGGGAGCTGTTTTTT. Amino acid sequence: CASSLFSGQGTSGELFF.

This clonotype was counted ten times or more. This chain's CDR3 is CASSSSGASTDTQYF. The DNA for the CDR3 is TGTGCCAGCAGCTCCAGCGGGGCTAGCACAGATACGCAGTATTTT. The chain combines TRBV7-2 with TRBJ2-3; 7 bases are a match to TRBD2. Germline CDR1 SGHTA, CDR2 FQGNSA. This CDR3 has 15 amino acids. V was pared by 4 bases and J by 0 bases, with 4 bases of the junction left unmatched.